This T cell receptor beta chain was sequenced for a study of blood T cell repertoires in COVID-19. Turning to the study itself: Sources were T cells, B-cell-depleted T cells, or PBMCs; the material itself was cDNA or gDNA.

Recovered status in Cohort 3 required two negative PCRs, clearance, or symptom resolution. This CDR3 spans 13 amino acids. CDR1 and CDR2 from the germline V gene are MDHEN and SYDVKM. In this sample, this clone turned up a few times. Original analysis: Amplification of reference gene primers provided the estimated nucleated cell counts. Here immunoSEQ multiplex PCR was the method, and the copy in TCRdb shows in-frame clones only, minus some. The V and J calls and clone size were taken over from that table, and D and trimming were inferred from the DNA. The data contain around 400,000 clones, 85% to 90% of them singletons.

This receptor was obtained from a woman aged 30 to 39 who had recovered from COVID-19. The chain has TRBV28 and TRBJ1-5; a possible D gene is TRBD1 (5 bases). The sequencing sample was made of PBMCs or T cells enriched from blood (not recorded which). CDR3 in amino acids: CATETASNQPQHF. Here the CDR3 DNA reads TGTGCTACGGAGACAGCTAGCAATCAGCCCCAGCATTTT.